These 23 T cell receptor beta chains share one sample of origin, sequenced in a study of early T cells in non-severe SARS-CoV-2 infection. MiXCR was run by TCRdb on the 5' RACE reads, yielding one entry per CDR3 protein. In the table there are tens of thousands of distinct CDR3 sequences, roughly 8.4% of which are singletons. Sequenced material: whole blood. The receptors originated from an adult who was a healthcare worker with PCR-confirmed SARS-CoV-2 infection or an uninfected control (not recorded which).

This clonotype has ten or more counts. This rearrangement joins TRBV20-1 to TRBJ2-7; 10 positions match TRBD2. Trimming cost V 0 bases and J 2 bases; bases outside gene matches: 1. The CDR3 loop spans 14 amino acids. CDR1 DFQATT and CDR2 SNEGSKA come from the germline V gene (reference sequence). CDR3 nucleotides: TGCAGTGCTAGAGAAGCGGGAGGGCCCTACGAGCAGTACTTC. It is translated as CSAREAGGPYEQYF.

The J gene is TRBJ2-1, the V gene TRBV5-1; D remains unclear. This CDR3 is 17 amino acids long. Looked up from germline, CDR1 is SGHRS and CDR2 is YFSETQ. Trimming removed 0 bases from V and 4 bases from J, with 17 bases in between. CDR3 residues: CASSLGAADTMYNEQFF. The CDR3 DNA follows: TGCGCCAGCAGCTTGGGCGCGGCGGATACTATGTACAATGAGCAGTTCTTC.

This clonotype was picked up a small number of times. The chain is built from TRBV7-6 and TRBJ2-7, with TRBD1 identical over 8 bases. V was clipped by 0 bases and J by 7 bases; unmatched bases: 8. Germline CDR1 reads SGHVS; CDR2 reads FNYEAQ. This CDR3 contains 15 residues. The CDR3 bases are TGTGCCAGCAGCTTAGCAGGGACAGGAGTAGGGGAGCAGTACTTC. This sequence encodes CASSLAGTGVGEQYF.

In its sample, this clonotype was seen many times. The V call is TRBV12-3 or TRBV12-4, the J call TRBJ2-6; no definite D call. CDR3 length: 13 amino acids. The V gene lost 7 bases and the J gene lost 4 bases, with 8 bases spanning the gap. As DNA, the CDR3 is TGTGCCAGCACCATACCAGGGGCCAACGTCCTGACTTTC. As protein: CASTIPGANVLTF.

The V call is TRBV2, the J call TRBJ2-3, with no clear D. Trimming stripped 7 bases from V and 0 bases from J, with 14 bases between. Germline V lookup: CDR1 SNHLY, CDR2 FYNNEI. The CDR3 consists of 15 residues. CDR3 bases: TGTGCCAGCAAAGGAAAGCTTTCTAGCACAGATACGCAGTATTTT. It encodes CASKGKLSSTDTQYF.

This clonotype appeared many times. DNA for the CDR3: TGTGCCATCAGCTCTCGAGACGGGAGTTCTGACAATGAGCAGTTCTTC. It translates to CAISSRDGSSDNEQFF. This rearrangement joins TRBV10-3 to TRBJ2-1; tentatively, D is TRBD2 (6 bases). This CDR3 is built from 16 residues. The germline V gene encodes CDR1 ENHRY and CDR2 SYGVKD. The V end was cut by 6 bases, the J end by 5 bases, with 20 bases between.

The V and J genes are TRBV29-1 and TRBJ2-2; either TRBD1 or TRBD2 may fit D (5 bases each). Germline V gene lookup returns CDR1 SQVTM and CDR2 ANQGSEA. The V and J ends lost 4 bases and 4 bases respectively, with 7 bases between them. The CDR3 is 12 residues long. CDR3 sequence reads: CSVAGSTGELFF. The DNA of the CDR3 is TGCAGCGTTGCAGGGAGCACCGGGGAGCTGTTTTTT.

This clonotype came up a few times. The gene calls are TRBV5-1 and TRBJ2-5; D unclear. CDR1 is SGHRS, CDR2 YFSETQ, per germline. V was shortened by 0 bases and J by 2 bases, with 5 bases between the two germline ends. This CDR3 contains 13 residues. CDR3 in amino acids: CASSLGFQETQYF. The CDR3 DNA is TGCGCCAGCAGCTTGGGCTTTCAAGAGACCCAGTACTTC.

The chain combines TRBV29-1 with TRBJ2-7; D is perhaps TRBD2 (5 bases). Germline V gives CDR1 SQVTM, CDR2 ANQGSEA. Deletions cut 6 bases from V and 3 bases from J, with 15 bases between. The CDR3 extends over 13 amino acids. For the CDR3, the DNA is TGCAGCGTCGCTTGGGCAGGAGGCTACGAGCAGTACTTC. Translated: CSVAWAGGYEQYF.

This clonotype was counted ten times or more. The chain joins TRBV2 to TRBJ2-1; possibly TRBD1 or TRBD2 for D (5 bases each). This CDR3 spans 15 amino acids. Trimming stripped 3 bases from V and 4 bases from J, with 13 bases between. Looked up from germline, CDR1 is SNHLY and CDR2 is FYNNEI. CDR3 residues: CASSDDSGLYNEQFF. In nucleotides, the CDR3 is TGTGCCAGCAGTGACGACAGCGGCCTTTACAATGAGCAGTTCTTC.

The CDR3 protein is CATLGHRPSSYNEQFF. CDR3 nucleotide sequence: TGTGCCACCTTGGGTCACAGGCCAAGCTCCTACAATGAGCAGTTCTTC. This chain connects TRBV28 to TRBJ2-1, with D possibly being TRBD1 (5 bases). Trimming left V 10 bases short and J 0 bases short, with 19 bases between. Germline CDR1 and CDR2: MDHEN and SYDVKM. The length of the CDR3 is 16 residues.

This chain connects TRBV28 to TRBJ1-3; TRBD1 is a possible D gene (6 bases). Trimming pared 5 bases from V and 0 bases from J, leaving 11 bases between. The CDR3 spans 15 residues. The germline CDR1 and CDR2 sequences are MDHEN and SYDVKM. The CDR3 loop is CASSLGQHSGNTIYF. The CDR3 DNA sequence: TGTGCCAGCAGTCTCGGACAGCACTCTGGAAACACCATATATTTT.

This clonotype was seen more than once but under ten times. J is TRBJ2-7 and V is TRBV28, with D maybe TRBD1 (5 bases). V was trimmed by 7 bases and J by 2 bases, leaving 21 bases between them. The germline CDR1 and CDR2 sequences are MDHEN and SYDVKM. The CDR3 is made up of 16 amino acids. The CDR3 sequence is CASKGYAPTGAYEQYF. CDR3 coding DNA: TGTGCCAGCAAAGGGTACGCCCCAACAGGAGCCTACGAGCAGTACTTC.

This clonotype was seen ten or more times. The gene calls are TRBV7-2 and TRBJ2-2; D is ambiguous. With 5 bases removed from V and 1 base from J, the gap between germline ends came to 14 bases. In germline, CDR1 is SGHTA, CDR2 FQGNSA. The CDR3 spans 16 residues. The CDR3 DNA reads as TGTGCCAGCAGCCGAGGCCCCCCAGGGAACACCGGGGAGCTGTTTTTT. Its protein product is CASSRGPPGNTGELFF.

The table lists this clonotype with many counts. The chain carries TRBV24-1 and TRBJ1-5, with no clear D. Germline assignment: CDR1 KGHDR and CDR2 SFDVKD. Trimming pared 2 bases from V and 5 bases from J, leaving 3 bases between. The CDR3 spans 12 residues. The CDR3 DNA reads TGTGCCACCAGTGATTCACATCAGCCCCAGCATTTT. It translates to CATSDSHQPQHF.

This rearrangement joins TRBV6-1 to TRBJ1-2; 7 bases agree with TRBD1. The ends lost 0 bases at V and 5 bases at J; junction bases unmatched: 9. This CDR3 comprises 16 residues. CDR1 and CDR2 from the germline V gene are MNHNS and SASEGT. DNA for the CDR3: TGTGCCAGCAGTGAAGCGTGGACAGGCCGCTTATATGGCTACACCTTC. Amino acids: CASSEAWTGRLYGYTF.

About this clonotype: A much larger clone lies one base from this, so it may be a read error. The J gene is TRBJ2-5, the V gene TRBV20-1; TRBD2 agrees at 7 bases. This CDR3 is 14 amino acids long. The V and J ends lost 6 bases and 1 base, in that order; junction bases with no gene match: 8. CDR1 is DFQATT, CDR2 SNEGSKA, per germline (reference sequence). CDR3 DNA sequence: TGCAGTGCGGGGTCCGGGACTACCCAAGAGACCCAGTACTTC. Its translation is CSAGSGTTQETQYF.

This clonotype has only a few counts. The gene calls are TRBV18 and TRBJ1-2; tentatively, D is TRBD1 (5 bases). Between the trimmed V and J ends, which lost 3 bases and 8 bases, there was a span of 13 bases. Germline assignment: CDR1 KGHSH and CDR2 LQKENI. This CDR3 has 13 residues. As DNA, the CDR3 is TGTGCCAGCTCACCCTCCGGGACCATCGGCTACACCTTC. Translated: CASSPSGTIGYTF.

The V call is TRBV20-1, the J call TRBJ1-1; D is uncertain. Per the germline V gene, CDR1 is DFQATT and CDR2 is SNEGSKA (reference sequence). V lost 0 bases and J lost 5, with 7 bases in between. The CDR3 contains 12 residues. CDR3 DNA sequence: TGCAGTGCTAGAGAGGGTTGGACTGAAGCTTTCTTT. Amino acids: CSAREGWTEAFF.

CDR3 sequence reads: CASRLGTSGSNNEQFF. The DNA for the CDR3 is TGTGCCAGCAGGCTTGGGACTAGCGGGAGTAACAATGAGCAGTTCTTC. The chain links TRBV27 to TRBJ2-1; 14 bases map to TRBD2. V gave up 6 bases and J gave up 5 bases; unmatched junction bases: 6. Germline CDR1 and CDR2: MNHEY and SMNVEV (reference sequence). The CDR3 loop spans 16 amino acids.

The gene calls are TRBV28 and TRBJ1-1, with a tentative D call TRBD1 (5 bases). The CDR3 sequence is 15 residues long. CDR1 MDHEN and CDR2 SYDVKM come from the germline V gene. V was clipped by 5 bases and J by 1 base, with 14 bases between them. CDR3 nucleotides: TGTGCCAGCAGTCCTAGGACGGGGGGGAACACTGAAGCTTTCTTT. Amino acids: CASSPRTGGNTEAFF.

Only a few counts were recorded for this clonotype. The gene calls are TRBV29-1 and TRBJ2-1; 12 bases are shared with TRBD2. The CDR3 length is 13 residues. Germline CDR1 is SQVTM and CDR2 is ANQGSEA. With 7 bases clipped from V and 7 bases from J, the junction kept 5 bases outside the gene matches. The CDR3 protein is CSGKLAGGNEQFF. The CDR3 nucleotides read TGCAGCGGTAAACTAGCGGGAGGTAATGAGCAGTTCTTC.

The J gene is TRBJ1-2, the V gene TRBV28; unclear D gene. The V end lost 6 bases, the J end lost 3 bases, and 8 bases lay between the germline ends. The germline gives CDR1 MDHEN, CDR2 SYDVKM. There are 12 residues in the CDR3. The CDR3 DNA reads TGTGCCAGCAGCCCAGGTTACTATGGCTACACCTTC. This encodes CASSPGYYGYTF.